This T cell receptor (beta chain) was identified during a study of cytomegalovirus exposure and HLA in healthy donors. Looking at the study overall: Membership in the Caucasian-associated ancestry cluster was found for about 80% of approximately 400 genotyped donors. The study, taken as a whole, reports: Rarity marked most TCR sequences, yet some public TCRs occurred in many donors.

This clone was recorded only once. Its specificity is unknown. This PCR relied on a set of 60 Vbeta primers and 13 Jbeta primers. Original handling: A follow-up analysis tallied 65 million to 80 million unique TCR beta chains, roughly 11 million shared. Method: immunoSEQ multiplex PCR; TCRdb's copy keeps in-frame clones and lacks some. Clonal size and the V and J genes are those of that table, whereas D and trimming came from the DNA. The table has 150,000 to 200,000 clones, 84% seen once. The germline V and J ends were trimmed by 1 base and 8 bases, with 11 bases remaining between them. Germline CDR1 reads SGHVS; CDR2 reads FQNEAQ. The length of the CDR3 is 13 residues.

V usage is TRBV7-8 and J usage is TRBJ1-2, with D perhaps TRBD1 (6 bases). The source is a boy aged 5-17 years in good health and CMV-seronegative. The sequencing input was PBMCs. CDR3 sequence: CASSLGAGDGYTF. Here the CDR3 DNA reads TGTGCCAGCAGCTTAGGGGCAGGGGACGGCTACACCTTC.